This entry describes one T cell receptor (beta chain). Germline V CDR1 and CDR2: MDHEN, SYDVKM. The CDR3 contains 15 residues. The trim removed 8 bases at V and 0 bases at J, leaving 6 bases unmatched. The repertoire was sequenced with immunoSEQ multiplex PCR; TCRdb's copy has only in-frame clones and lacks some. The repertoire holds around 150,000 clones, with 65% to 80% as singletons. This specimen comes from a study of blood T cell repertoires in COVID-19. Study-wide context: Sources were T cells, B-cell-depleted T cells, or PBMCs; the material itself was cDNA or gDNA.

The specimen sequenced was peripheral blood. The source of this sequence is a man aged 45-60 years with acute or convalescent COVID-19. The chain couples TRBV28 to TRBJ2-2, with 7 bases matching TRBD2. CDR3 amino acids: CASGGVKTNTGELFF. The DNA for the CDR3 is TGTGCCAGCGGGGGGGTCAAGACGAACACCGGGGAGCTGTTTTTT.